Shown below are 8 T cell receptor beta chains from a single sample sequenced in a study of cytomegalovirus exposure and HLA in healthy donors. This PCR relied on a set of 60 Vbeta primers and 13 Jbeta primers. The data were produced by immunoSEQ multiplex PCR, yet TCRdb's version contains in-frame clones alone and is incomplete. The sample has around 100,000 clones; roughly 68% are singletons. Material: PBMCs. Every receptor here comes from a woman aged 30 to 39 in good health and CMV-seronegative.

This rearrangement joins TRBV27 to TRBJ2-7, with D possibly matching TRBD2 (6 bases). V lost 3 bases and J lost 3, with 12 bases in between. CDR1 is MNHEY and CDR2 is SMNVEV in the germline V gene (reference sequence). There are 14 residues in the CDR3. The CDR3 region is CASSFGFGGYEQYF. In nucleotides, the CDR3 is TGTGCCAGCAGTTTCGGGTTCGGGGGCTACGAGCAGTACTTC.

The genes are TRBV6-5 and TRBJ1-6, with unresolved D. V was clipped by 0 bases and J by 8 bases, with 14 bases between them. Germline assignment: CDR1 MNHEY and CDR2 SVGAGI. This CDR3 is 16 amino acids long. The CDR3 region is CASSYSSRLADSPLHF. The CDR3 DNA sequence: TGTGCCAGCAGTTACTCGTCCCGGCTAGCTGATTCACCCCTCCACTTT.

This chain uses TRBV5-8 with TRBJ1-2; D is possibly TRBD1 (6 bases). Germline assignment: CDR1 SGHTS and CDR2 YDEGEE. This CDR3 spans 15 amino acids. V was trimmed by 0 bases and J by 0 bases, leaving 9 bases between them. The CDR3 coding sequence is TGTGCCAGCAGCTTGGGACAGGTAGCTAACTATGGCTACACCTTC. Its protein is CASSLGQVANYGYTF.

The chain links TRBV2 to TRBJ1-2; possible D gene TRBD1, 5 bases. The germline V and J ends were trimmed by 2 bases and 3 bases, with 10 bases remaining between them. The CDR3 is 14 residues long. Germline V gene lookup returns CDR1 SNHLY and CDR2 FYNNEI. The chain's CDR3 is CASSESGLHYGYTF. CDR3 nucleotide sequence: TGTGCCAGCAGTGAATCAGGGTTGCACTATGGCTACACCTTC.

This chain connects TRBV5-1 to TRBJ2-1; 16 bases match TRBD2. The CDR3 extends over 16 amino acids. Losses at the gene ends were 3 bases for V and 8 bases for J; bases not matched to a gene: 5. Germline CDR1 SGHRS, CDR2 YFSETQ. This chain's CDR3 is CASSSGLAGGKYEQFF. CDR3 nucleotide sequence: TGCGCCAGCAGCTCGGGACTAGCGGGAGGGAAGTATGAGCAGTTCTTC.

The V call is TRBV6-1, the J call TRBJ2-4; D perhaps matches TRBD2 (5 bases). There are 14 residues in the CDR3. CDR1 is MNHNS and CDR2 is SASEGT in the germline V gene. The ends were cut back, 7 bases at V and 9 bases at J, with 19 bases in the middle. CDR3 region: CASTQVRDLGIQYF. CDR3 coding DNA: TGTGCCAGCACCCAGGTACGGGATTTGGGCATTCAGTACTTC.

V gene TRBV6-1 combines with J gene TRBJ1-3, with 8 bases fitting TRBD1. The CDR3 contains 15 residues. V trimming: 5 bases; J trimming: 1 base; junction bases outside the gene matches: 4. CDR1 MNHNS and CDR2 SASEGT come from the germline V gene. CDR3 in amino acids: CASSPRTGSGNTIYF. DNA of the CDR3: TGTGCCAGCAGTCCCCGGACAGGGTCTGGAAACACCATATATTTT.

The chain joins TRBV6-6 to TRBJ2-7; D uncertain. There are 14 residues in the CDR3. The germline CDR1 and CDR2 sequences are MNHNY and SVGAGI (reference sequence). The V and J ends lost 6 bases and 5 bases respectively, with 17 bases between them. CDR3 in DNA: TGTGCCAGCAGCCCGGTTTCTGCCTCGGACGAGCAGTACTTC. Its protein product is CASSPVSASDEQYF.